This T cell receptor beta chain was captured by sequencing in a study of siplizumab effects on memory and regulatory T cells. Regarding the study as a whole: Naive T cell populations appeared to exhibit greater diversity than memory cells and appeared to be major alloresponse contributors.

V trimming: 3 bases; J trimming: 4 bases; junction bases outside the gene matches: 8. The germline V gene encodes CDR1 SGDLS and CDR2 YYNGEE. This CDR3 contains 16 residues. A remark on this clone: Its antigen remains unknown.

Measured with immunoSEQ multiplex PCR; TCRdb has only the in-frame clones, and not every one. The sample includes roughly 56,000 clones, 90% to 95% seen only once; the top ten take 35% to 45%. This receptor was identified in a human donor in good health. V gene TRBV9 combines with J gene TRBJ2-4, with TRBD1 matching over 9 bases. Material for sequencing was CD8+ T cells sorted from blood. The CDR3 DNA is TGTGCCAGCAGCGCCCCAGGACAGGGGCGAAAAAACATTCAGTACTTC. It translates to CASSAPGQGRKNIQYF.